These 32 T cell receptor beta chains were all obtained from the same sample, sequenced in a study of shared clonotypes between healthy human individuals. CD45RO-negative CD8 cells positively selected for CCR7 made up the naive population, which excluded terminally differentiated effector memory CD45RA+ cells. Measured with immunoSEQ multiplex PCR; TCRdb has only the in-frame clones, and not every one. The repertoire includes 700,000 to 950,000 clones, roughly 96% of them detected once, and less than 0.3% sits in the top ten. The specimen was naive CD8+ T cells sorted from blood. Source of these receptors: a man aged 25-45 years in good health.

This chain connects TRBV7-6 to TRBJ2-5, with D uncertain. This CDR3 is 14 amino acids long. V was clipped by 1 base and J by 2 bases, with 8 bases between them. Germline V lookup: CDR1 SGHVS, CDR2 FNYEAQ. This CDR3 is CASSLVAEQETQYF. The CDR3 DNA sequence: TGTGCCAGCAGCTTAGTGGCAGAACAAGAGACCCAGTACTTC.

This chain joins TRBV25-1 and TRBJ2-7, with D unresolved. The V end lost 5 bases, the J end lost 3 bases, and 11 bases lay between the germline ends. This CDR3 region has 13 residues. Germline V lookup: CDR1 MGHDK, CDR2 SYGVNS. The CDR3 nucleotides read TGTGCCAGCAGTAATGGTCCCTACTACGAGCAGTACTTC. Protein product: CASSNGPYYEQYF.

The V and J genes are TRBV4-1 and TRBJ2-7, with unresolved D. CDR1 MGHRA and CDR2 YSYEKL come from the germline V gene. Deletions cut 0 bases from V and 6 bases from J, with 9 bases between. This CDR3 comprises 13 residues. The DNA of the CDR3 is TGCGCCAGCAGCCAAGATTATGCGCCCGAGCAGTACTTC. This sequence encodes CASSQDYAPEQYF.

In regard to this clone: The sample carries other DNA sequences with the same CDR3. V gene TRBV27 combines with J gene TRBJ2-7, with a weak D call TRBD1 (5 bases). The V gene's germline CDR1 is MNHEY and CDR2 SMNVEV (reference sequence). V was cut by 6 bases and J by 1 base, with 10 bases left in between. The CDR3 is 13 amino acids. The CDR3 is CASSLTGSYEQYF. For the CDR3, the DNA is TGTGCCAGCAGCCTCACAGGTTCCTACGAGCAGTACTTC.

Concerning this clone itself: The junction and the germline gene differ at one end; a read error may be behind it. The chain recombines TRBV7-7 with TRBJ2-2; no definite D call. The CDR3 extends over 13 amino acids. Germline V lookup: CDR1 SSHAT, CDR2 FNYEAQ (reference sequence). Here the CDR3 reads CASSLGIGGELFF. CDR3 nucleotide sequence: TGTGCTAGCAGCTTAGGTATAGGAGGGGAGCTGTTTTTT.

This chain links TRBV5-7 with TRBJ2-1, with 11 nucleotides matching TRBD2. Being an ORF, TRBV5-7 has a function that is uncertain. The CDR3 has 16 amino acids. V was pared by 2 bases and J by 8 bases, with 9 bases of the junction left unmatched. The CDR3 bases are TGTGCCAGCAGCTTTACTAGCGGGAGCGGGATAGATGAGCAGTTCTTC. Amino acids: CASSFTSGSGIDEQFF.

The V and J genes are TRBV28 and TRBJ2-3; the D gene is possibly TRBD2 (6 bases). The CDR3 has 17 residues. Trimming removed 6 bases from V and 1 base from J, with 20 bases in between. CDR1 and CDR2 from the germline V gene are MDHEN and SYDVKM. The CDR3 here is CASSRRVGERGTDTQYF. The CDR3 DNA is TGTGCCAGCAGCCGCCGAGTGGGCGAGCGGGGCACAGATACGCAGTATTTT.

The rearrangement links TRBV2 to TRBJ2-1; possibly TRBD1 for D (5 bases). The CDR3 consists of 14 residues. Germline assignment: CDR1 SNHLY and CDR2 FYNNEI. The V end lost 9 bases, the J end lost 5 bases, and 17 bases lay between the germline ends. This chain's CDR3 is CASWTRARDNEQFF. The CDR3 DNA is TGTGCCAGTTGGACCCGGGCCAGGGACAATGAGCAGTTCTTC. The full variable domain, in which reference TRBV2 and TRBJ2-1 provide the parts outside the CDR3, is EPEVTQTPSHQVTQMGQEVILRCVPISNHLYFYWYRQILGQKVEFLVSFYNNEISEKSEIFDDQFSVERPDGSNFTLKIRSTKLEDSAMYFCASWTRARDNEQFFGPGTRLTVL.

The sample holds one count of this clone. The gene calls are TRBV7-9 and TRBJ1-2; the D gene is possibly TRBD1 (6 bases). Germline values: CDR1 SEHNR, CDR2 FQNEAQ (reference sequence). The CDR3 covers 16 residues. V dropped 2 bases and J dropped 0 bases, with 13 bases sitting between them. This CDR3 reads CASSLPGQTTNYGYTF. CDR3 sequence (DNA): TGTGCCAGCAGCTTACCTGGACAGACCACTAACTATGGCTACACCTTC.

CDR3 amino acids: CASSQAHGRSGILGRELFF. CDR3 nucleotides: TGTGCCAGCAGCCAAGCCCACGGGCGCAGCGGGATATTGGGCAGGGAGCTGTTTTTT. The chain joins TRBV14 to TRBJ2-2; TRBD2 matches at 7 bases. The CDR3 loop spans 19 amino acids. Germline V lookup: CDR1 SGHDN, CDR2 FVKESK. V was pared by 1 base and J by 9 bases, with 20 bases of the junction left unmatched.

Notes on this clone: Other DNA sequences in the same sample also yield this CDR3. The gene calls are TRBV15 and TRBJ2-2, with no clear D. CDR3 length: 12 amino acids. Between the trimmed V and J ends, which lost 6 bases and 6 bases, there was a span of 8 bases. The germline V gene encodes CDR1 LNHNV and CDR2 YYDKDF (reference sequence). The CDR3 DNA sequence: TGTGCCACCAGTCCGGGCCCCGGGGAGCTGTTTTTT. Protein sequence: CATSPGPGELFF.

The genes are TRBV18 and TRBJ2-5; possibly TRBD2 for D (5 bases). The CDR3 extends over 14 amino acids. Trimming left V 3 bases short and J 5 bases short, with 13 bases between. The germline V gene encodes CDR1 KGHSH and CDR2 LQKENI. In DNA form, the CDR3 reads TGTGCCAGCTCACCTGGGGAGATGCGGGAGACCCAGTACTTC. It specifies CASSPGEMRETQYF. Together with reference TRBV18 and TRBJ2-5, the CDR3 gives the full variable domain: NAGVMQNPRHLVRRRGQEARLRCSPMKGHSHVYWYRQLPEEGLKFMVYLQKENIIDESGMPKERFSAEFPKEGPSILRIQQVVRGDSAAYFCASSPGEMRETQYFGPGTRLLVL.

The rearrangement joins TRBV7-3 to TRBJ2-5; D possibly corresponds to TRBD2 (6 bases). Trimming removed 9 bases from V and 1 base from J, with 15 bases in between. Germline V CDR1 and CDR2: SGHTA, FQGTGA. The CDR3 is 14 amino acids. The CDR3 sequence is CARGVATSQETQYF. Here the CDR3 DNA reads TGTGCCAGGGGTGTGGCGACTAGCCAAGAGACCCAGTACTTC.

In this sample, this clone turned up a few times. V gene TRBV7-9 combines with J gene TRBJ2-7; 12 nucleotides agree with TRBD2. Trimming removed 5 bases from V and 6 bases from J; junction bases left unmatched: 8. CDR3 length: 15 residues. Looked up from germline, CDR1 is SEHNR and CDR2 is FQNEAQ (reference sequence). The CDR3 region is CASSTLAGGEGEQYF. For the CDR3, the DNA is TGTGCCAGCAGCACACTAGCGGGAGGCGAGGGCGAGCAGTACTTC.

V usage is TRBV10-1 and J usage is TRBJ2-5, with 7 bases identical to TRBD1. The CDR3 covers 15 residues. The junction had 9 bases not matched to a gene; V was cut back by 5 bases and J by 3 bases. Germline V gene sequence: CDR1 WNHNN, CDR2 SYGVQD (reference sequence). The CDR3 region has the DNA TGCGCCAGCAGTAAGACAGGGCTTGGGGAAGAGACCCAGTACTTC. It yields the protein CASSKTGLGEETQYF.

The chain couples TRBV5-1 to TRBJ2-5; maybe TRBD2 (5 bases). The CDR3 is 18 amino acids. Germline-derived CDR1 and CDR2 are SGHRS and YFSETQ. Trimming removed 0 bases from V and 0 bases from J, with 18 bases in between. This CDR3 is CASSLASREFRYQETQYF. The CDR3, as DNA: TGCGCCAGCAGCTTGGCCAGCCGGGAATTCCGGTACCAAGAGACCCAGTACTTC.

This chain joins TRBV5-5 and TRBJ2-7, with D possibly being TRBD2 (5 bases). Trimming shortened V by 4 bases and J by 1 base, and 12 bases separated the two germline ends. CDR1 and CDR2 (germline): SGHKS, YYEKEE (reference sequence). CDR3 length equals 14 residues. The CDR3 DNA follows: TGTGCCAGCAGCACGAGTGGGAGTTCCTACGAGCAGTACTTC. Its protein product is CASSTSGSSYEQYF.

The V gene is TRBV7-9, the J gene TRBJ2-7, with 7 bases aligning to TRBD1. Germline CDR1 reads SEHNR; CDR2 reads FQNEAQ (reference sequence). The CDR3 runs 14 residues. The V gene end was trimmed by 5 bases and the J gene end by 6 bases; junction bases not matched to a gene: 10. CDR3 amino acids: CASSDEQGRVEQYF. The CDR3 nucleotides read TGTGCCAGCAGCGACGAACAGGGGCGGGTCGAGCAGTACTTC.

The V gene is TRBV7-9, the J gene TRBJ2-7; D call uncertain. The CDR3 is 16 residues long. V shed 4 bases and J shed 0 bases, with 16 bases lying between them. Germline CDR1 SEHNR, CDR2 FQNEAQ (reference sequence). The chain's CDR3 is CASSSGWSEYSYEQYF. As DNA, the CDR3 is TGTGCCAGCAGCTCCGGTTGGTCCGAATACTCCTACGAGCAGTACTTC.

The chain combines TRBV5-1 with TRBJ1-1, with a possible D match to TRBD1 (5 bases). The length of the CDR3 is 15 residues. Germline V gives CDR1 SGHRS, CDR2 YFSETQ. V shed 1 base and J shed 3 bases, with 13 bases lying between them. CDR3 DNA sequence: TGCGCCAGCAGCTTGTGGGGGAATTCGGACACTGAAGCTTTCTTT. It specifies CASSLWGNSDTEAFF.

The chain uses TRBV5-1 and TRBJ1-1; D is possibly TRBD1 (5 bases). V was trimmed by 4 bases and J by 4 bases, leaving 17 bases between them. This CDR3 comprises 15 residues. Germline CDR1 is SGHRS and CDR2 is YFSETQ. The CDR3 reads CASSLYPGTATEAFF. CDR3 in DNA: TGCGCCAGCAGCCTCTATCCCGGGACGGCCACTGAAGCTTTCTTT.

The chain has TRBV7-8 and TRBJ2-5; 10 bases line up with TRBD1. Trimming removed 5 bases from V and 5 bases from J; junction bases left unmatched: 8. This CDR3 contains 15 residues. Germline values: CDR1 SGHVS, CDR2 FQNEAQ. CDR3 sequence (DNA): TGTGCCAGCAGCCCGAGACAGGGGGCAGGCGAGACCCAGTACTTC. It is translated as CASSPRQGAGETQYF.

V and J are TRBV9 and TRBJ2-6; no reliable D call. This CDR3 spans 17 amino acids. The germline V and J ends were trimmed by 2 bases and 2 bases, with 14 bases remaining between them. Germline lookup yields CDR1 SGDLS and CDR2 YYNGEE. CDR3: CASSVTRKETGANVLTF. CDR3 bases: TGTGCCAGCAGCGTGACCCGAAAGGAAACTGGGGCCAACGTCCTGACTTTC.

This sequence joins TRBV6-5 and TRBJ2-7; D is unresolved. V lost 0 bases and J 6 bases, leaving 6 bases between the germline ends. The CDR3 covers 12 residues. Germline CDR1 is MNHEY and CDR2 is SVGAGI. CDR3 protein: CASSYSGIEQYF. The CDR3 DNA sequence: TGTGCCAGCAGTTACTCGGGGATCGAGCAGTACTTC.

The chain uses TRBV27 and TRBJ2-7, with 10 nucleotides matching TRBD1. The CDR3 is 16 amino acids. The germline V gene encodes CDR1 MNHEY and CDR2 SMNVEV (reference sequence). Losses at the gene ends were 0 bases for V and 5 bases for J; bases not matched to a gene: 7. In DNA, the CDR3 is TGTGCCAGCAGTTTATCGGGCGGGACAGGGGACCACGAGCAGTACTTC. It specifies CASSLSGGTGDHEQYF.

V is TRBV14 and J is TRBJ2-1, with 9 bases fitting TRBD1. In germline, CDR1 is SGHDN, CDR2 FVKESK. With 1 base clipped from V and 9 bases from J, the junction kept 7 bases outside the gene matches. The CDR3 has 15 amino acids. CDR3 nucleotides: TGTGCCAGCAGCCAAGGGACAGGGGTAGAGAGTGAGCAGTTCTTC. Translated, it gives CASSQGTGVESEQFF.

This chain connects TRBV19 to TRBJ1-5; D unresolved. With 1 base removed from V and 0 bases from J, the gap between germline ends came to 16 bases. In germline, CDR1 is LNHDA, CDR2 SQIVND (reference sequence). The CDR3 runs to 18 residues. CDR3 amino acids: CASSIGLFLKNSNQPQHF. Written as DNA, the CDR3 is TGTGCCAGTAGTATAGGACTATTCCTTAAGAATAGCAATCAGCCCCAGCATTTT.

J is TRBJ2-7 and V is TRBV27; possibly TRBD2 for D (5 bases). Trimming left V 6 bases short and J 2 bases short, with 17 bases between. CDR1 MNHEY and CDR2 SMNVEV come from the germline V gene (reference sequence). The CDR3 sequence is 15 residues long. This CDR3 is CASSRGRGQAYEQYF. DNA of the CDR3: TGTGCCAGCAGCCGAGGACGGGGTCAAGCCTACGAGCAGTACTTC.

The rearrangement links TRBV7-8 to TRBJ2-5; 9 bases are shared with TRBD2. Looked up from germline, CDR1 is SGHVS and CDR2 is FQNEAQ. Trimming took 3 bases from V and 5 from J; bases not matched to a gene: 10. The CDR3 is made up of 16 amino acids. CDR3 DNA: TGTGCCAGCAGCTTGGAGTCAGCGGGAGGTATGGAGACCCAGTACTTC. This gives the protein CASSLESAGGMETQYF.

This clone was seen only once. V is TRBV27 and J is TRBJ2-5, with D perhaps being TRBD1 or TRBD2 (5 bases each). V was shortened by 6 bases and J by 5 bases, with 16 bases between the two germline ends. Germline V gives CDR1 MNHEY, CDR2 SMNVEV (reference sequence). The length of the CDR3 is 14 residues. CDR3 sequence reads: CASRWGGYVETQYF. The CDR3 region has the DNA TGTGCCAGCAGGTGGGGCGGGTATGTGGAGACCCAGTACTTC.

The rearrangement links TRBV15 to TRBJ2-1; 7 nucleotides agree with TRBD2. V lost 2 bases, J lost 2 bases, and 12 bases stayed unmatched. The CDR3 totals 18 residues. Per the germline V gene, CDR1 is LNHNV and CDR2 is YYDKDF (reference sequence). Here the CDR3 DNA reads TGTGCCACCAGCAGATCCGTACCGGGAGGATTGCCCTACAATGAGCAGTTCTTC. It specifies CATSRSVPGGLPYNEQFF.

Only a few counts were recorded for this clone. The CDR3 region has the DNA TGTGCCAGCAGCTTAGGGGCCCCAGGGACCTACGAGCAGTACTTC. It translates to CASSLGAPGTYEQYF. The chain combines TRBV7-3 with TRBJ2-7, with a tentative D call TRBD1 (5 bases). CDR1 SGHTA and CDR2 FQGTGA come from the germline V gene. The CDR3 consists of 15 residues. Trimming pared 2 bases from V and 2 bases from J, leaving 13 bases between.